A single sample is the source of the 28 T cell receptor beta chains below, sequenced in a study of OX40 agonist ivuxolimab in advanced cancers. TCRdb keeps only in-frame clones here, not all; method: immunoSEQ multiplex PCR. The table has some 77,000 clones, around 83% seen once. This material consisted of CD4+ or CD8+ T cells sorted from blood, taken in a trial of the OX40 agonist ivuxolimab. These receptors were obtained from an adult with an advanced solid tumor such as melanoma, head and neck, liver or kidney cancer.

The chain has TRBV28 and TRBJ2-5, with 10 nucleotides matching TRBD2. V lost 5 bases and J lost 4; bases outside the gene matches: 7. In germline, CDR1 is MDHEN, CDR2 SYDVKM. The CDR3 has 15 residues. The CDR3 sequence: CASSASGGAGETQYF. The CDR3 nucleotides read TGTGCCAGCAGTGCGAGCGGGGGGGCTGGAGAGACCCAGTACTTC.

J is TRBJ1-1 and V is TRBV18; D remains ambiguous. Trimming left V 4 bases short and J 2 bases short, with 8 bases between. Germline V CDR1 and CDR2: KGHSH, LQKENI. This CDR3 contains 13 residues. The CDR3 region is CASSRSANTEAFF. The CDR3 DNA is TGTGCCAGCTCACGGTCAGCTAACACTGAAGCTTTCTTT.

In its sample, this clone was seen once. The chain is built from TRBV5-4 and TRBJ1-1; 9 positions match TRBD1. V dropped 2 bases and J dropped 2; count of bases not matched to a gene: 7. Per germline, CDR1 SGHNT and CDR2 YYREEE (reference sequence). The CDR3 has 16 amino acids. The CDR3 coding sequence is TGTGCCAGCAGCTTCGCCCCGGGACAGGGAAACACTGAAGCTTTCTTT. Translated: CASSFAPGQGNTEAFF.

This clone was counted only a few times. The rearrangement joins TRBV5-6 to TRBJ1-4; 9 nucleotides match TRBD1. CDR1 is SGHDT, CDR2 YYEEEE, per germline. The CDR3 has 15 amino acids. J was trimmed by 0 bases and V by 3 bases; bases with no gene match: 0. The chain's CDR3 is CASSWTGATNEKLFF. DNA of the CDR3: TGTGCCAGCAGCTGGACAGGGGCAACTAATGAAAAACTGTTTTTT.

This rearrangement joins TRBV28 to TRBJ2-3, with D maybe TRBD1 (6 bases). Trimming left V 6 bases short and J 5 bases short, with 15 bases between. The CDR3 covers 14 residues. Germline loops: CDR1 MDHEN, CDR2 SYDVKM. The DNA of the CDR3 is TGTGCCAGCAGCCAAGGGGGTTGGGGAGATACGCAGTATTTT. It yields the protein CASSQGGWGDTQYF.

This chain uses TRBV6-1 with TRBJ1-4; D gene uncertain. Germline CDR1 is MNHNS and CDR2 is SASEGT. The length of the CDR3 is 13 residues. V lost 0 bases, J lost 10 bases, and 9 bases lay in between. The CDR3 spells CASSEADRGKLFF. Here the CDR3 DNA reads TGTGCCAGCAGTGAAGCGGATCGCGGAAAACTGTTTTTT.

The CDR3 DNA reads as TGTGCCAGCAGCCCTAGGGGGACAGGGGGCTCTAGGGAGACCCAGTACTTC. Translation gives CASSPRGTGGSRETQYF. This chain connects TRBV11-2 to TRBJ2-5; 12 positions agree with TRBD1. The ends lost 5 bases at V and 5 bases at J; junction bases unmatched: 12. The CDR3 extends over 17 amino acids. CDR1 and CDR2 from the germline V gene are SGHAT and FQNNGV.

The chain uses TRBV5-5 and TRBJ1-6; unclear D gene. V lost 1 base and J 0 bases, leaving 11 bases between the germline ends. The CDR3 runs to 17 residues. CDR1 and CDR2 (germline): SGHKS, YYEKEE (reference sequence). CDR3 coding DNA: TGTGCCAGCAGCTTGCTCGGCAAGAGCTCCTATAATTCACCCCTCCACTTT. Translated, it gives CASSLLGKSSYNSPLHF.

V gene TRBV27 combines with J gene TRBJ1-4; D gene ambiguous. Germline values: CDR1 MNHEY, CDR2 SMNVEV (reference sequence). The CDR3 has 15 amino acids. Between the trimmed V and J ends, which lost 3 bases and 0 bases, there was a span of 8 bases. CDR3 protein: CASSFRIATNEKLFF. Written as DNA, the CDR3 is TGTGCCAGCAGTTTCCGGATTGCAACTAATGAAAAACTGTTTTTT.

The chain is built from TRBV28 and TRBJ2-2; possibly TRBD1 for D (5 bases). Germline assignment: CDR1 MDHEN and CDR2 SYDVKM. V shed 5 bases and J shed 1 base, with 11 bases lying between them. The CDR3 consists of 15 residues. CDR3 sequence: CASSPIDRNTGELFF. The CDR3 region has the DNA TGTGCCAGCAGTCCCATAGACAGGAACACCGGGGAGCTGTTTTTT.

The V call is TRBV7-2, the J call TRBJ2-5, with TRBD1 as a possible D gene (5 bases). Trimming took off 4 bases at V and 4 bases at J, with 13 bases between the two ends. This CDR3 is 14 amino acids long. Germline V gene lookup returns CDR1 SGHTA and CDR2 FQGNSA. CDR3 bases: TGTGCCAGCAGCTCGAGGCGCCAGGGAGAGACCCAGTACTTC. Amino acid sequence: CASSSRRQGETQYF.

CDR3 amino acids: CASSVDVVQDYGYTF. The CDR3 DNA sequence: TGTGCCAGCAGCGTAGATGTTGTGCAAGACTATGGCTACACCTTC. J is TRBJ1-2 and V is TRBV9, with D unresolved. Germline CDR1 reads SGDLS; CDR2 reads YYNGEE. The CDR3 spans 15 residues. Trimming stripped 0 bases from V and 3 bases from J, with 12 bases between.

This chain joins TRBV9 and TRBJ1-3, with 8 bases matching TRBD1. J lost 4 bases, V lost 0 bases, and 3 bases had no gene match. Per the germline V gene, CDR1 is SGDLS and CDR2 is YYNGEE. The CDR3 totals 15 residues. This CDR3 is CASSVGQGLGNTIYF. CDR3 nucleotide sequence: TGTGCCAGCAGCGTAGGACAGGGGTTAGGAAACACCATATATTTT.

This clone was picked up one time. This chain joins TRBV6-1 and TRBJ2-1; D is possibly TRBD1 or TRBD2 (5 bases each). Germline CDR1 and CDR2: MNHNS and SASEGT. CDR3 length equals 15 residues. V was clipped by 4 bases and J by 0 bases, with 10 bases between them. The CDR3 DNA sequence: TGTGCCAGCAGTGTTGGGGGTAGCTCCTACAATGAGCAGTTCTTC. Translated, it gives CASSVGGSSYNEQFF.

About this clone: It is unclear where the CDR3 begins or ends on the DNA, so no DNA is shown, and the CDR3 is as TCRdb lists it. The chain combines TRBV12-5 with TRBJ1-2. The CDR3 is 14 residues long, ends included. Germline V lookup: CDR1 LGHNT, CDR2 FRNRAP. CDR3 loop: CASAFGNGHYGYTF.

The chain joins TRBV29-1 to TRBJ2-7, with no clear D. CDR1 and CDR2 from the germline V gene are SQVTM and ANQGSEA. The CDR3 totals 12 residues. V lost 4 bases and J 2 bases, leaving 9 bases between the germline ends. CDR3 amino acids: CSVGDGAYEQYF. For the CDR3, the DNA is TGCAGCGTTGGTGACGGCGCCTACGAGCAGTACTTC.

V gene TRBV28 combines with J gene TRBJ1-2, with D hard to call. V gave up 4 bases and J gave up 7 bases, with 16 bases separating them. Per the germline V gene, CDR1 is MDHEN and CDR2 is SYDVKM. The CDR3 loop spans 14 amino acids. CDR3 in DNA: TGTGCCAGCAGTTATAATTTTCTCGCCGGTGGCTACACCTTC. This gives the protein CASSYNFLAGGYTF.

The chain uses TRBV7-2 and TRBJ2-5, with 11 positions matching TRBD2. V dropped 5 bases and J dropped 2; count of bases not matched to a gene: 10. The CDR3 runs 17 residues. The germline V gene has CDR1 SGHTA and CDR2 FQGNSA. This CDR3 reads CASSPGGLAGGQETQYF. CDR3 bases: TGTGCCAGCAGCCCAGGAGGCCTAGCGGGGGGTCAAGAGACCCAGTACTTC.

The rearrangement links TRBV6-1 to TRBJ1-2, with TRBD1 identical over 12 bases. The germline V gene encodes CDR1 MNHNS and CDR2 SASEGT. With 5 bases clipped from V and 7 bases from J, the junction kept 5 bases outside the gene matches. The CDR3 is 14 residues long. CDR3 residues: CASSTGQGAGGYTF. DNA for the CDR3: TGTGCCAGCAGTACGGGACAGGGGGCGGGTGGCTACACCTTC.

This clone occurred once. The genes are TRBV5-1 and TRBJ2-3, with D perhaps given as TRBD1 or TRBD2 (5 bases each). This CDR3 spans 14 amino acids. V shed 4 bases and J shed 2 bases, with 11 bases lying between them. Germline CDR1 and CDR2: SGHRS and YFSETQ. The CDR3 sequence: CASSRDQLTDTQYF. CDR3 sequence (DNA): TGCGCCAGCAGCCGGGACCAACTCACAGATACGCAGTATTTT. Together with reference TRBV5-1 and TRBJ2-3, the CDR3 gives the full variable domain: KAGVTQTPRYLIKTRGQQVTLSCSPISGHRSVSWYQQTPGQGLQFLFEYFSETQRNKGNFPGRFSGRQFSNSRSEMNVSTLELGDSALYLCASSRDQLTDTQYFGPGTRLTVL.

CDR3 nucleotides: TGTGCCTGGAGTCAAGGACAGGGGAACAATGAGCAGTTCTTC. Translation gives CAWSQGQGNNEQFF. The chain is built from TRBV30 and TRBJ2-1, with TRBD1 identical over 9 bases. The CDR3 runs to 14 residues. V was pared by 2 bases and J by 5 bases, with 4 bases of the junction left unmatched. Germline V CDR1 and CDR2: GTSNPN, SVGIG (reference sequence).

The CDR3 DNA follows: TGTGCCAGCAGACTCCGGACAGGGGCCGCGGGAAACACCATATATTTT. It encodes CASRLRTGAAGNTIYF. The chain combines TRBV6-6 with TRBJ1-3; TRBD1 aligns across 9 bases. Trimming removed 6 bases from V and 4 bases from J; junction bases left unmatched: 10. This CDR3 is built from 16 residues. CDR1 and CDR2 from the germline V gene are MNHNY and SVGAGI (reference sequence).

This clone showed up just a few times. The chain carries TRBV7-3 and TRBJ2-3; TRBD2 is a possible D gene (5 bases). The CDR3 has 15 amino acids. Looked up from germline, CDR1 is SGHTA and CDR2 is FQGTGA. V lost 3 bases and J lost 6, with 16 bases in between. In nucleotides, the CDR3 is TGTGCCAGCAGCTTCCTAGCTTCACCGGGGGATACGCAGTATTTT. Translated, it gives CASSFLASPGDTQYF. Using reference TRBV7-3 and TRBJ2-3 for the parts outside the CDR3, the full variable domain is GAGVSQTPSNKVTEKGKYVELRCDPISGHTALYWYRQSLGQGPEFLIYFQGTGAADDSGLPNDRFFAVRPEGSVSTLKIQRTERGDSAVYLCASSFLASPGDTQYFGPGTRLTVL.

This clone was detected once. The chain is built from TRBV7-2 and TRBJ2-3; D possibly corresponds to TRBD2 (6 bases). Germline values: CDR1 SGHTA, CDR2 FQGNSA. There are 17 residues in the CDR3. V was cut by 6 bases and J by 4 bases, with 23 bases left in between. The CDR3 protein is CASRLGPLARKADTQYF. The CDR3 DNA sequence: TGTGCCAGCAGGCTAGGCCCGCTAGCGAGAAAGGCAGATACGCAGTATTTT. The full variable domain, in which reference TRBV7-2 and TRBJ2-3 provide the parts outside the CDR3, is GAGVSQSPSNKVTEKGKDVELRCDPISGHTALYWYRQSLGQGLEFLIYFQGNSAPDKSGLPSDRFSAERTGGSVSTLTIQRTQQEDSAVYLCASRLGPLARKADTQYFGPGTRLTVL.

The chain couples TRBV6-5 to TRBJ1-1; D call uncertain. The V gene's germline CDR1 is MNHEY and CDR2 SVGAGI. Deletions cut 6 bases from V and 0 bases from J, with 8 bases between. This CDR3 comprises 13 residues. The DNA of the CDR3 is TGTGCCAGCAGCTCACACATGAACACTGAAGCTTTCTTT. Protein product: CASSSHMNTEAFF.

The V and J genes are TRBV5-1 and TRBJ1-4, with D perhaps matching TRBD1 (6 bases). Germline V gives CDR1 SGHRS, CDR2 YFSETQ. The germline V and J ends were trimmed by 0 bases and 8 bases, with 14 bases remaining between them. The CDR3 is made up of 15 amino acids. The CDR3 loop reads CASSLEGGDGEKLFF. The CDR3 nucleotides are TGCGCCAGCAGCTTGGAGGGGGGCGATGGCGAAAAACTGTTTTTT.

The V call is TRBV28, the J call TRBJ1-2; D remains unclear. Per the germline V gene, CDR1 is MDHEN and CDR2 is SYDVKM. This CDR3 spans 13 amino acids. Trimming shortened V by 8 bases and J by 4 bases, and 14 bases separated the two germline ends. CDR3 nucleotide sequence: TGTGCCAGCGGCGCGCCCGGTGGCTATGGCTACACCTTC. Encoded protein: CASGAPGGYGYTF.

The chain combines TRBV7-9 with TRBJ2-2, with 11 bases lining up with TRBD1. Germline lookup yields CDR1 SEHNR and CDR2 FQNEAQ (reference sequence). There are 14 residues in the CDR3. Trimming at V came to 5 bases and at J to 6 bases, leaving 2 bases not matched to a gene. The CDR3, as DNA: TGTGCCAGCAGCCCGGGACAGGGGGCCGGGGAGCTGTTTTTT. Translating it yields CASSPGQGAGELFF.